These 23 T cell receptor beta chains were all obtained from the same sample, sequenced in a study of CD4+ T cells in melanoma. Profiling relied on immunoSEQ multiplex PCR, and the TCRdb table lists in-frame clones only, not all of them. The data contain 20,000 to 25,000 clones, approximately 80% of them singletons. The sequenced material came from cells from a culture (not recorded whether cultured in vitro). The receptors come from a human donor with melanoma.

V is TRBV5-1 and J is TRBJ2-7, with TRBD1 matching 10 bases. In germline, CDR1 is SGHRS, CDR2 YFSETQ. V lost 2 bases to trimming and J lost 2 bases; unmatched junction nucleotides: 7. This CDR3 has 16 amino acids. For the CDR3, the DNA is TGCGCCAGCAGCTTAGGACCGGGACAGGGGACCTACGAGCAGTACTTC. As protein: CASSLGPGQGTYEQYF.

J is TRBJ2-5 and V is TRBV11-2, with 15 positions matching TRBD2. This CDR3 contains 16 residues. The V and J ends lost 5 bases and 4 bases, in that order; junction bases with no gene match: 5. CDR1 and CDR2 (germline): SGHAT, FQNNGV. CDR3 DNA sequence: TGTGCCAGCAGCCTCGGACTAGCGGGGGGGCTAGAGACCCAGTACTTC. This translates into CASSLGLAGGLETQYF.

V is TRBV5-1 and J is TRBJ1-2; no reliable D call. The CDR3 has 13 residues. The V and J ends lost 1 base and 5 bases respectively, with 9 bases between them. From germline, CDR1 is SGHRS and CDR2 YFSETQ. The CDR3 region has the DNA TGCGCCAGCAGCTTGACTGGGGAATATGGCTACACCTTC. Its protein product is CASSLTGEYGYTF.

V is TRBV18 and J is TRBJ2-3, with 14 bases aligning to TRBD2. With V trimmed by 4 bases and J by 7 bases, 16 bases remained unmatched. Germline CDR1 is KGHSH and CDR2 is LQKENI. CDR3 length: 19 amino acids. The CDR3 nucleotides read TGTGCCAGCTCACAACTTCCAATAGCTGGACTAGCGGGGGGACATACGCAGTATTTT. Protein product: CASSQLPIAGLAGGHTQYF.

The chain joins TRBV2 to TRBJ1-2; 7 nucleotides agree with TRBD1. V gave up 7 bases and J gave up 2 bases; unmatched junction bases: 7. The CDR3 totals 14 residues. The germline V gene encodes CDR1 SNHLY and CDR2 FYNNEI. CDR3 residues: CASKTRGSNYGYTF. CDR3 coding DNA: TGTGCCAGCAAAACCAGGGGGTCCAACTATGGCTACACCTTC.

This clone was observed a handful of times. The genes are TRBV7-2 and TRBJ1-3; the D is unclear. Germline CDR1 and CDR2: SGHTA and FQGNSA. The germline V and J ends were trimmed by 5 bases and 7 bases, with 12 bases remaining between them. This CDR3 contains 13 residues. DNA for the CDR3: TGTGCCAGCAGCCCCGGGCCCAGCAACACCATATATTTT. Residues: CASSPGPSNTIYF.

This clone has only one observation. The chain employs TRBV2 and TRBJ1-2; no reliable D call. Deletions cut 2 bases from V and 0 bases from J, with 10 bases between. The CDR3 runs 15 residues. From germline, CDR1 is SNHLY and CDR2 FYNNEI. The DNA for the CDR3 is TGTGCCAGCAGTGAATTCAGCGGAACTAACTATGGCTACACCTTC. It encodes CASSEFSGTNYGYTF.

The CDR3 coding sequence is TGCGCCAGCAGCAAGACAGGTCTCCGGGACACTGAAGCTTTCTTT. It yields the protein CASSKTGLRDTEAFF. The chain couples TRBV4-1 to TRBJ1-1; D might be TRBD1 (6 bases). Germline V CDR1 and CDR2: MGHRA, YSYEKL. Trimming took 5 bases from V and 3 from J, leaving 16 bases between them. The CDR3 covers 15 residues.

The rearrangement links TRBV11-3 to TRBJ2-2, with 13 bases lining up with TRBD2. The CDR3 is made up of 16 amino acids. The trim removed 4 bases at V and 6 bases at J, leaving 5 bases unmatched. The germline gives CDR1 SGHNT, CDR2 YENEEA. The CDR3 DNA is TGTGCCAGCAGCTCATCCGGGACTAGCGGGGCCGGGGAGCTGTTTTTT. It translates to CASSSSGTSGAGELFF.

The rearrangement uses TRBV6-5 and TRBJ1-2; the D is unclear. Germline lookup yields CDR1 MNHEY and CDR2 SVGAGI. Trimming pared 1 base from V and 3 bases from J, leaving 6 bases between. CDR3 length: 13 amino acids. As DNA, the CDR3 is TGTGCCAGCAGTTACTTTCGCCACTATGGCTACACCTTC. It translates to CASSYFRHYGYTF.

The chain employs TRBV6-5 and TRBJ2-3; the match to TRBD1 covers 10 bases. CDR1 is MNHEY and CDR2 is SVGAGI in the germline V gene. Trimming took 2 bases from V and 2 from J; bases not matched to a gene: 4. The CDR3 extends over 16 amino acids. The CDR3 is CASSYDRGLVTDTQYF. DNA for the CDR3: TGTGCCAGCAGTTACGACAGGGGGCTGGTCACAGATACGCAGTATTTT.

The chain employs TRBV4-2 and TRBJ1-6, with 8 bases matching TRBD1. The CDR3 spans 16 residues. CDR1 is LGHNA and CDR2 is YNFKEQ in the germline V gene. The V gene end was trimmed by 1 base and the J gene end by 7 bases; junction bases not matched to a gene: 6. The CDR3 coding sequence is TGTGCCAGCAGCCAAGTCCTGGACAGGGCCAATTCACCCCTCCACTTT. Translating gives CASSQVLDRANSPLHF.

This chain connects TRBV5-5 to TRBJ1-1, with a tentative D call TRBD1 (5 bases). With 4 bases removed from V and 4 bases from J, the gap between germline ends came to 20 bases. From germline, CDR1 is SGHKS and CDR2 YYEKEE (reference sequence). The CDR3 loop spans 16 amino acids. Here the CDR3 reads CASSAGIGGVSTEAFF. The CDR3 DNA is TGTGCCAGCAGCGCCGGGATAGGAGGGGTCTCCACTGAAGCTTTCTTT.

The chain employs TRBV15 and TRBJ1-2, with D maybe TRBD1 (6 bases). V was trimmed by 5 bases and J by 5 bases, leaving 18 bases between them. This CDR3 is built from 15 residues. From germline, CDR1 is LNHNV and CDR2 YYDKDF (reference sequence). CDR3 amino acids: CATSGGTGLFYGYTF. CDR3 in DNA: TGTGCCACCAGCGGCGGAACAGGGCTGTTTTATGGCTACACCTTC. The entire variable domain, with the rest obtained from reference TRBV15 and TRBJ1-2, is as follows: DAMVIQNPRYQVTQFGKPVTLSCSQTLNHNVMYWYQQKSSQAPKLLFHYYDKDFNNEADTPDNFQSRRPNTSFCFLDIRSPGLGDTAMYLCATSGGTGLFYGYTFGSGTRLTVV.

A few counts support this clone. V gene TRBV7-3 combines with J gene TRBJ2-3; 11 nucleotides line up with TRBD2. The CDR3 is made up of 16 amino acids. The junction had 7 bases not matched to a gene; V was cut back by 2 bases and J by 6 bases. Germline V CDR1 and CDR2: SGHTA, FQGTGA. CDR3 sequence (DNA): TGTGCCAGCAGCTTACGCCTAGCGGGGGGCGGTGATACGCAGTATTTT. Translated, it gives CASSLRLAGGGDTQYF.

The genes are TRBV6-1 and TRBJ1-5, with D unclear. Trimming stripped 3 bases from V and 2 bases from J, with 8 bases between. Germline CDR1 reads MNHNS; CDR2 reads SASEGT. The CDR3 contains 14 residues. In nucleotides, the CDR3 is TGTGCCAGCAGTGAGTCACTTCGCAATCAGCCCCAGCATTTT. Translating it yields CASSESLRNQPQHF.

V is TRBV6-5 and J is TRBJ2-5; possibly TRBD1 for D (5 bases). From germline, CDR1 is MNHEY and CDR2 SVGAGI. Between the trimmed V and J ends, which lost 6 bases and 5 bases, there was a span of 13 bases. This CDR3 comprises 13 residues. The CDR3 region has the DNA TGTGCCAGCAGGCGCCAGGGAAGGGAGACCCAGTACTTC. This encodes CASRRQGRETQYF.

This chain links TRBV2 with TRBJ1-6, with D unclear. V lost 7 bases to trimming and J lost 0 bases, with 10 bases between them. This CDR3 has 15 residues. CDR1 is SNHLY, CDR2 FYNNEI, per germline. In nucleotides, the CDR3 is TGTGCCAGCATCCCCATTAGCTCCTATAATTCACCCCTCCACTTT. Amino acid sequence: CASIPISSYNSPLHF.

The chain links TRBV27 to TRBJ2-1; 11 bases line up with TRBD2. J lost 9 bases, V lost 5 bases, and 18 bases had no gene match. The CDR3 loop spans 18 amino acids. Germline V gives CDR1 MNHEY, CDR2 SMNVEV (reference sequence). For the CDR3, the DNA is TGTGCCAGCAGTCCTAGCGGGGGGCTAGCCGGTTCGACAGGTGAGCAGTTCTTC. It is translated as CASSPSGGLAGSTGEQFF.

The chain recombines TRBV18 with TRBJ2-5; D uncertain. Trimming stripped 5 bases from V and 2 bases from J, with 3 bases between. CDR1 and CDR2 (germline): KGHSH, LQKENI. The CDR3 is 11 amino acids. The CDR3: CASSVQETQYF. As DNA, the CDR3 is TGTGCCAGCTCAGTACAAGAGACCCAGTACTTC.

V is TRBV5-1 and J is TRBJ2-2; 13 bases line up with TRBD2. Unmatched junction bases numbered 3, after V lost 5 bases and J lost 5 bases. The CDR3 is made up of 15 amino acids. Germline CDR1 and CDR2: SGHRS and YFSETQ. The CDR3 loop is CASRETSGGTGELFF. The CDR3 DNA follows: TGCGCCAGCAGGGAGACTAGCGGGGGGACCGGGGAGCTGTTTTTT.

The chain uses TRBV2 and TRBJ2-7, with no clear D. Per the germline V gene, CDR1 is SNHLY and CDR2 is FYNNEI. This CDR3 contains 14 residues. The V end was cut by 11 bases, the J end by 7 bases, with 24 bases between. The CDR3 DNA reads TGTGCCGCAAAGACGACCCCGAGCCCGGTGGAGCAGTACTTC. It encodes CAAKTTPSPVEQYF.

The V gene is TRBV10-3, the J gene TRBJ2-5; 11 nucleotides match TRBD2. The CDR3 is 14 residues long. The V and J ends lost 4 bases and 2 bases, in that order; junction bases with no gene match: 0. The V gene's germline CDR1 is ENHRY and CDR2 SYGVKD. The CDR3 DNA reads TGTGCCATCAGTGCTAGCGGGGGGCAAGAGACCCAGTACTTC. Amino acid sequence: CAISASGGQETQYF.